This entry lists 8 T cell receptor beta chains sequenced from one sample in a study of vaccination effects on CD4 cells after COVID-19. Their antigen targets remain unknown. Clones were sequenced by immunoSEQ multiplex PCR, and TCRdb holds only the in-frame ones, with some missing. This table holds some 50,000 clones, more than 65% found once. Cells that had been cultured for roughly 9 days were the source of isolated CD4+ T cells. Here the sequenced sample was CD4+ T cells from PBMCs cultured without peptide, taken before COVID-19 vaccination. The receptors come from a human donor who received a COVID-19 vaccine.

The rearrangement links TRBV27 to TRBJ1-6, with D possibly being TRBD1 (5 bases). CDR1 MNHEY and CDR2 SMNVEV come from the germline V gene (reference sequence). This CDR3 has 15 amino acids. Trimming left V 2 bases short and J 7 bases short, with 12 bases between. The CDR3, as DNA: TGTGCCAGCAGTTTAGGGGGTCGGCCGAATTCACCCCTCCACTTT. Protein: CASSLGGRPNSPLHF.

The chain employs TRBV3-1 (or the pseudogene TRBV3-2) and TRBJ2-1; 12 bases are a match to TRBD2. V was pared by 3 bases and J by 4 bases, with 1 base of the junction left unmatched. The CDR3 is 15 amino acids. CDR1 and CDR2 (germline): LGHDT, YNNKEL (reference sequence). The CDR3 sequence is CASSQTSGGYNEQFF. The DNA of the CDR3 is TGTGCCAGCAGCCAGACTAGCGGGGGATACAATGAGCAGTTCTTC.

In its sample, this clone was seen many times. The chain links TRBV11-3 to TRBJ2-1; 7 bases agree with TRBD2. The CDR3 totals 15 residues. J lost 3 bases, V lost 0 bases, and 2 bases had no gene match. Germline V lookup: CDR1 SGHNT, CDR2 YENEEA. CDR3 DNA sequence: TGTGCCAGCAGCTTAGATCCTAGCGGCTACAATGAGCAGTTCTTC. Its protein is CASSLDPSGYNEQFF.

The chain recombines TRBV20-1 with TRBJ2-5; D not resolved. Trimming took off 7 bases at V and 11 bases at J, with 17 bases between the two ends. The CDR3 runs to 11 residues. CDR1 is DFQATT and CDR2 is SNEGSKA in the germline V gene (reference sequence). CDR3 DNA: TGCAGTGTGTTTGGTTCCGACAAGCAGTACTTC. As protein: CSVFGSDKQYF.

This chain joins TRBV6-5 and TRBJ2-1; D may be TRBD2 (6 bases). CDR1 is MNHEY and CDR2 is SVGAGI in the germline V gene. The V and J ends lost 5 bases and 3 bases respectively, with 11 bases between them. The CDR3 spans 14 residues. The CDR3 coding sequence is TGTGCCAGCAGTCGGGACTCACTCTACAATGAGCAGTTCTTC. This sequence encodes CASSRDSLYNEQFF.

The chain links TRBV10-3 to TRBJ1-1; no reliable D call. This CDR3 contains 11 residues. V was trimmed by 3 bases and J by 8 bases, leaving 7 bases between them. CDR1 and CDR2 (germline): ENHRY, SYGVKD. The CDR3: CAISDFSEAFF. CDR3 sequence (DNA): TGTGCCATCAGTGATTTCAGCGAAGCTTTCTTT.

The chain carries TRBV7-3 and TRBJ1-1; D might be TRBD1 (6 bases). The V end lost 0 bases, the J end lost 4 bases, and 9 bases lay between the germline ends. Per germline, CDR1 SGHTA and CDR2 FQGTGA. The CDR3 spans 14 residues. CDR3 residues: CASSLTGQLTEAFF. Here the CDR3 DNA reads TGTGCCAGCAGCTTAACCGGACAGCTCACTGAAGCTTTCTTT. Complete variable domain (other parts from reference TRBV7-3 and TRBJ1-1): GAGVSQTPSNKVTEKGKYVELRCDPISGHTALYWYRQSLGQGPEFLIYFQGTGAADDSGLPNDRFFAVRPEGSVSTLKIQRTERGDSAVYLCASSLTGQLTEAFFGQGTRLTVV.

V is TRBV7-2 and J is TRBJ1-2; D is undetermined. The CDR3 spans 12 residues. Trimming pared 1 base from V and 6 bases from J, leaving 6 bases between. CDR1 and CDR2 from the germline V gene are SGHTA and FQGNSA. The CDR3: CASSLDFDGYTF. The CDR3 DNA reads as TGTGCCAGCAGCTTAGATTTTGATGGCTACACCTTC.